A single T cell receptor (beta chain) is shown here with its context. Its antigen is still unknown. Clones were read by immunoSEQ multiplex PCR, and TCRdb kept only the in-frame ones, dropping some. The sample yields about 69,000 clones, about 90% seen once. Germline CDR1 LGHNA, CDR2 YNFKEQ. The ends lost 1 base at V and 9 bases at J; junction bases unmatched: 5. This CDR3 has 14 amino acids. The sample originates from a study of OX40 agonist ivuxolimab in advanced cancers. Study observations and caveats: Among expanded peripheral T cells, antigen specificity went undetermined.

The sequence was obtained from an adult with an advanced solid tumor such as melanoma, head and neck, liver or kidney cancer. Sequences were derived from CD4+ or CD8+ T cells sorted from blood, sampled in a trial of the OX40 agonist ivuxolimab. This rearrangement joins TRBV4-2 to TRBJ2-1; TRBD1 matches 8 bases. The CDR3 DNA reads TGTGCCAGCAGCCAAGGGACAGGGAAGGCTGAGCAGTTCTTC. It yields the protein CASSQGTGKAEQFF.